These 5 T cell receptor beta chains were all obtained from the same sample, sequenced in a study of T cell changes during pregnancy in multiple sclerosis. The protocol was immunoSEQ multiplex PCR, while the TCRdb copy is restricted to in-frame clones and leaves out a portion. The table has roughly 32,000 clones, about 87% seen once. Here the sequenced sample was CD8+ T cells from peripheral blood mononuclear cells, taken in the third trimester of pregnancy. These receptors were obtained from a female donor with multiple sclerosis, enrolled in a pregnancy study.

CDR3 coding DNA: TGTGCCAGCAGCTTTTTCGCAGCAGATACGCAGTATTTT. Protein product: CASSFFAADTQYF. The chain couples TRBV7-2 to TRBJ2-3, with D unresolved. Germline CDR1 and CDR2: SGHTA and FQGNSA. V shed 3 bases and J shed 4 bases, with 8 bases lying between them. The CDR3 runs to 13 residues. Complete variable domain (other parts from reference TRBV7-2 and TRBJ2-3): GAGVSQSPSNKVTEKGKDVELRCDPISGHTALYWYRQSLGQGLEFLIYFQGNSAPDKSGLPSDRFSAERTGGSVSTLTIQRTQQEDSAVYLCASSFFAADTQYFGPGTRLTVL.

V is TRBV4-1 and J is TRBJ2-3, with 7 bases lining up with TRBD2. The J segment lost 1 base and the V segment lost 8 bases, leaving 9 bases of the junction unmatched. This CDR3 comprises 15 residues. Germline V lookup: CDR1 MGHRA, CDR2 YSYEKL. The DNA of the CDR3 is TGCGCCAGCCAACCGGGCGGGGGTGGCACAGATACGCAGTATTTT. Translated: CASQPGGGGTDTQYF.

This chain links TRBV29-1 with TRBJ2-3; 9 bases fit TRBD1. Germline V gene lookup returns CDR1 SQVTM and CDR2 ANQGSEA. V lost 3 bases and J lost 4; bases outside the gene matches: 8. The CDR3 totals 15 residues. The CDR3 here is CSVETGTGYPDTQYF. The CDR3 nucleotides are TGCAGCGTTGAGACCGGGACAGGGTATCCAGATACGCAGTATTTT.

This chain connects TRBV9 to TRBJ2-7; 12 positions agree with TRBD2. The germline V gene encodes CDR1 SGDLS and CDR2 YYNGEE. The CDR3 covers 16 residues. After removal of 2 bases from V and 4 bases from J, the junction contained 7 bases not matched to a gene. In DNA, the CDR3 is TGTGCCAGCAGCGTGGGGGTGACTAGCGGGGGATACGAGCAGTACTTC. It encodes CASSVGVTSGGYEQYF. The full variable domain, in which reference TRBV9 and TRBJ2-7 provide the parts outside the CDR3, is DSGVTQTPKHLITATGQRVTLRCSPRSGDLSVYWYQQSLDQGLQFLIQYYNGEERAKGNILERFSAQQFPDLHSELNLSSLELGDSALYFCASSVGVTSGGYEQYFGPGTRLTVT.

The chain has TRBV19 and TRBJ2-7; TRBD1 agrees at 10 bases. This CDR3 has 15 amino acids. Trimming removed 4 bases from V and 4 bases from J; junction bases left unmatched: 7. Germline values: CDR1 LNHDA, CDR2 SQIVND (reference sequence). CDR3 sequence (DNA): TGTGCCAGTAGTACCCCGGGACAGGGGAGGTACGAGCAGTACTTC. Protein sequence: CASSTPGQGRYEQYF. Full variable domain (outside the CDR3, taken from reference TRBV19 and TRBJ2-7): DGGITQSPKYLFRKEGQNVTLSCEQNLNHDAMYWYRQDPGQGLRLIYYSQIVNDFQKGDIAEGYSVSREKKESFPLTVTSAQKNPTAFYLCASSTPGQGRYEQYFGPGTRLTVT.